Listed below are T cell receptor beta chains from one sample, sequenced in a study of a mutant IDH1 vaccine in newly diagnosed glioma. Sequencing was performed with immunoSEQ multiplex PCR; in TCRdb, only in-frame clones are kept and a portion is missing. The sample holds over 25,000 clones, roughly nine tenths seen once. Sequencing used PBMCs, obtained from a glioma patient treated with radiotherapy, temozolomide or both. Every receptor here comes from a woman in her forties with glioma. Each CDR3 is given with its conserved first and last residue. A D gene is named only where the DNA matches it firmly. Expanded clones are given a class, and other clones once, few, many or no size at all.

j_gene: TRBJ2-2; d_gene: -; abundance: -; v_gene: TRBV7-9; CDR3nt: TGTGCCAGCAGCTTGTTTTGGGAAACCGGGGAGCTGTTTTTT; CDR3aa: CASSLFWETGELFF
j_gene: TRBJ1-2; d_gene: -; abundance: -; v_gene: TRBV5-6; CDR3nt: TGTGCCAGCAGCTTTTGGGCGGGGAAGTGGGGCTACACCTTC; CDR3aa: CASSFWAGKWGYTF
j_gene: TRBJ1-4; d_gene: -; abundance: -; v_gene: TRBV7-2; CDR3nt: TGTGCCAGCAGCCCGGACACACAGAAAAAACTGTTTTTT; CDR3aa: CASSPDTQKKLFF
j_gene: TRBJ2-2; d_gene: -; abundance: -; v_gene: TRBV10-1; CDR3nt: TGCGCCAGCAGTGACGGGGACACCGGGGAGCTGTTTTTT; CDR3aa: CASSDGDTGELFF
j_gene: TRBJ1-3; d_gene: -; abundance: -; v_gene: TRBV6-5; CDR3nt: TGTGCCAGCAGAAAACAGGGCTCTGGAAACACCATATATTTT; CDR3aa: CASRKQGSGNTIYF
j_gene: TRBJ1-2; d_gene: TRBD1; abundance: -; v_gene: TRBV6-1; CDR3nt: TGTGCCAGTCTCCTGGACAGGGGCCTCTATGGCTACACCTTC; CDR3aa: CASLLDRGLYGYTF
j_gene: TRBJ2-5; d_gene: TRBD2; abundance: -; v_gene: TRBV10-3; CDR3nt: TGTGCCATCAGTGAGAAAGGGTCACGCGGGAGGGCCTGGGAGACCCAGTACTTC; CDR3aa: CAISEKGSRGRAWETQYF
j_gene: TRBJ1-2; d_gene: -; abundance: once; v_gene: TRBV6-6; CDR3nt: TGTGCCAGCAGCGGGGGCAGGGTTGGGTCCACCTTC; CDR3aa: CASSGGRVGSTF
j_gene: TRBJ2-3; d_gene: TRBD2; abundance: -; v_gene: TRBV7-2; CDR3nt: TGTGCCAGCAGCTTAATCGGAACGGGGGGGCCGAATACGCAGTATTTT; CDR3aa: CASSLIGTGGPNTQYF
j_gene: TRBJ1-5; d_gene: -; abundance: -; v_gene: TRBV6-1; CDR3nt: TGTGCCAGCACCGAGCTCCACTTTAGCAATCAGCCCCAGCATTTT; CDR3aa: CASTELHFSNQPQHF
j_gene: TRBJ2-5; d_gene: -; abundance: -; v_gene: TRBV9; CDR3nt: TGTGCCAGCAGCGTAGGCGGGGCAGCAGAGACCCAGTACTTC; CDR3aa: CASSVGGAAETQYF
j_gene: TRBJ2-5; d_gene: TRBD1; abundance: once; v_gene: TRBV19; CDR3nt: TGTGCCAGTAGCTACCCGGGACAGTCAATGGAGACCCAGTACTTC; CDR3aa: CASSYPGQSMETQYF
j_gene: TRBJ2-3; d_gene: TRBD2; abundance: -; v_gene: TRBV29-1; CDR3nt: TGCAGCGGGACTAGCGGTAGCACAGATACGCAGTATTTT; CDR3aa: CSGTSGSTDTQYF
j_gene: TRBJ1-1; d_gene: TRBD1; abundance: -; v_gene: TRBV4-1; CDR3nt: TGCGCCAGCAGCCAAGCATTCCAGGGGGCCAACACTGAAGCTTTCTTT; CDR3aa: CASSQAFQGANTEAFF
j_gene: TRBJ2-2; d_gene: TRBD1; abundance: -; v_gene: TRBV15; CDR3nt: TGTGCCACCAGCAGAGGACAGGGGGAGACCGGGGAGCTGTTTTTT; CDR3aa: CATSRGQGETGELFF
j_gene: TRBJ2-7; d_gene: TRBD2; abundance: -; v_gene: TRBV6-6; CDR3nt: TGTGCCAGCAGAGCCGGGACTAGCATCTCCTACGAGCAGTACTTC; CDR3aa: CASRAGTSISYEQYF
j_gene: TRBJ1-6; d_gene: -; abundance: -; v_gene: TRBV7-2; CDR3nt: TGTGCCAGCAGCTTGTGGAATTCACCCCTCCACTTT; CDR3aa: CASSLWNSPLHF
j_gene: TRBJ1-1; d_gene: -; abundance: -; v_gene: TRBV2; CDR3nt: TGTGCCAGCAGTCCGGGGGCGAACACTGAAGCTTTCTTT; CDR3aa: CASSPGANTEAFF
j_gene: TRBJ2-7; d_gene: TRBD1; abundance: -; v_gene: TRBV10-3; CDR3nt: TGTGCCATCAGCGAAGACAGGGGGCTCAGTTACGAGCAGTACTTC; CDR3aa: CAISEDRGLSYEQYF
j_gene: TRBJ2-2; d_gene: TRBD1; abundance: -; v_gene: TRBV2; CDR3nt: TGTGCCAGCAGTGGTCCCCCAGGGGGCAACACCGGGGAGCTGTTTTTT; CDR3aa: CASSGPPGGNTGELFF
j_gene: TRBJ1-5; d_gene: -; abundance: few; v_gene: TRBV6-5; CDR3nt: TGTGCCAGCAGTTACTCGAATACAGGTCATCGGCCCCAGCATTTT; CDR3aa: CASSYSNTGHRPQHF
j_gene: TRBJ2-2; d_gene: TRBD2; abundance: -; v_gene: TRBV19; CDR3nt: TGTGCCAGTAGTATGCGACTAGCGGGAGACACCGGGGAGCTGTTTTTT; CDR3aa: CASSMRLAGDTGELFF
j_gene: TRBJ2-2; d_gene: -; abundance: once; v_gene: TRBV19; CDR3nt: TGTGCCAGTAGTATAGATAGAAGAGGCAGGAGCACCGGGGAGCTGTTTTTT; CDR3aa: CASSIDRRGRSTGELFF
j_gene: TRBJ2-7; d_gene: -; abundance: -; v_gene: TRBV6-1; CDR3nt: TGTGCCAGCAGTGGGGAAACCTCAAGCTCCTACGAGCAGTACTTC; CDR3aa: CASSGETSSSYEQYF
j_gene: TRBJ1-5; d_gene: -; abundance: -; v_gene: TRBV4-2; CDR3nt: TGTGCCAGCAGCCAAGGGCCCGGGTCTCCAGAGCCCCAGCATTTT; CDR3aa: CASSQGPGSPEPQHF
j_gene: TRBJ1-1; d_gene: TRBD1; abundance: -; v_gene: TRBV29-1; CDR3nt: TGCAGCGCTCAGAGGGACAGGAGTAACACTGAAGCTTTCTTT; CDR3aa: CSAQRDRSNTEAFF
j_gene: TRBJ2-1; d_gene: TRBD2; abundance: -; v_gene: TRBV19; CDR3nt: TGTGCCAGTACTACTAGCGGGGGATTAGGCTCCTACAATGAGCAGTTCTTC; CDR3aa: CASTTSGGLGSYNEQFF
j_gene: TRBJ2-7; d_gene: -; abundance: once; v_gene: TRBV5-1; CDR3nt: TGCGCCAGCGGTCAGACTAGTTACGAGCAGTACTTC; CDR3aa: CASGQTSYEQYF
j_gene: TRBJ2-7; d_gene: -; abundance: once; v_gene: TRBV6-5; CDR3nt: TGTGCCAGCAGTTCGATTGGGAGTTTCGACGAGCAGTACTTC; CDR3aa: CASSSIGSFDEQYF
j_gene: TRBJ1-2; d_gene: TRBD1; abundance: once; v_gene: TRBV5-1; CDR3nt: TGCGCCAGCAGCTCCGGACGGGACAGGGCTTCGTCCTATGGCTACACCTTC; CDR3aa: CASSSGRDRASSYGYTF
j_gene: TRBJ2-3; d_gene: TRBD2; abundance: -; v_gene: TRBV6-5; CDR3nt: TGTGCCAGCAGATCGGGGGGGCCGTATACGCAGTATTTT; CDR3aa: CASRSGGPYTQYF
j_gene: TRBJ1-2; d_gene: -; abundance: -; v_gene: TRBV29-1; CDR3nt: TGCAGCGTGGGTGGGACCTATGGCTACACCTTC; CDR3aa: CSVGGTYGYTF
j_gene: TRBJ2-1; d_gene: -; abundance: -; v_gene: TRBV27; CDR3nt: TGTGCCAGCAGTTTATCCAAACTCAATGAGCAGTTCTTC; CDR3aa: CASSLSKLNEQFF
j_gene: TRBJ1-2; d_gene: -; abundance: -; v_gene: TRBV20-1; CDR3nt: TGCAGTTCCGTGACTCAGGGGTCGCACACCTTC; CDR3aa: CSSVTQGSHTF
j_gene: TRBJ2-5; d_gene: -; abundance: -; v_gene: TRBV30; CDR3nt: TGTGCCTGGAGTGCACTGTACCAAGAGACCCAGTACTTC; CDR3aa: CAWSALYQETQYF
j_gene: TRBJ2-5; d_gene: TRBD1; abundance: -; v_gene: TRBV25-1; CDR3nt: TGTGCCAGCAGTGAATATCGGACAGGACGAGAGACCCAGTACTTC; CDR3aa: CASSEYRTGRETQYF
j_gene: TRBJ2-5; d_gene: -; abundance: -; v_gene: TRBV10-3; CDR3nt: TGTGCCATCAGTGATTCCCCTACGGCGGCGCAAGAGACCCAGTACTTC; CDR3aa: CAISDSPTAAQETQYF
j_gene: TRBJ2-7; d_gene: TRBD1; abundance: -; v_gene: TRBV5-6; CDR3nt: TGTGCCAGCAGCTTGGAGACAGGGGGGTACGAGCAGTACTTC; CDR3aa: CASSLETGGYEQYF
j_gene: TRBJ1-6; d_gene: -; abundance: -; v_gene: TRBV5-1; CDR3nt: TGCGCCAGCAGCGGAGGGGAAGGGGTTAATTCACCCCTCCACTTT; CDR3aa: CASSGGEGVNSPLHF
j_gene: TRBJ2-1; d_gene: -; abundance: -; v_gene: TRBV5-1; CDR3nt: TGCGCCAGCAGCTCCGCCGGCAATGAGCAGTTCTTC; CDR3aa: CASSSAGNEQFF
j_gene: TRBJ1-4; d_gene: -; abundance: -; v_gene: TRBV27; CDR3nt: TGTGCCAGCAGTTTATCGACGCTCGAAAAACTGTTTTTT; CDR3aa: CASSLSTLEKLFF